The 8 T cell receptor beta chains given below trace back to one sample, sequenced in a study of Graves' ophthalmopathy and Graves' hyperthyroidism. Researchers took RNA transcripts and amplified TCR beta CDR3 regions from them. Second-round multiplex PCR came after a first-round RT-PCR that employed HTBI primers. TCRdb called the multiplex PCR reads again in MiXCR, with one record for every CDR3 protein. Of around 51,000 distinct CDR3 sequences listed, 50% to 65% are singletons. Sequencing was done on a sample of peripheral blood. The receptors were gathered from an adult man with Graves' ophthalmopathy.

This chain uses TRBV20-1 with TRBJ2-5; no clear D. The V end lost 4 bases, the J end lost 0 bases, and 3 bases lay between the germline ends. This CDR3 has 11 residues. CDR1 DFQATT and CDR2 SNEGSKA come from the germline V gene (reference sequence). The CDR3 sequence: CSATDQETQYF. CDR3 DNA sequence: TGCAGTGCTACAGACCAAGAGACCCAGTACTTC.

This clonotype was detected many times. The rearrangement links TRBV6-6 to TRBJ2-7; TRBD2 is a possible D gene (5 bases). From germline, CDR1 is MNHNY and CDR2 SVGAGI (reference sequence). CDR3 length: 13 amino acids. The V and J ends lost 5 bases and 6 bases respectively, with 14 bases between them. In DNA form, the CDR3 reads TGTGCCAGCAGTACGGTATTACTAGGCGAGCAGTACTTC. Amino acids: CASSTVLLGEQYF.

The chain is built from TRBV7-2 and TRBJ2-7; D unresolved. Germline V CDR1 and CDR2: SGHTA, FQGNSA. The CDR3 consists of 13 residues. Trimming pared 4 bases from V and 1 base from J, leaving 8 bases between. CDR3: CASSSSLSYEQYF. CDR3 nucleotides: TGTGCCAGCAGCTCCAGCCTGTCCTACGAGCAGTACTTC.

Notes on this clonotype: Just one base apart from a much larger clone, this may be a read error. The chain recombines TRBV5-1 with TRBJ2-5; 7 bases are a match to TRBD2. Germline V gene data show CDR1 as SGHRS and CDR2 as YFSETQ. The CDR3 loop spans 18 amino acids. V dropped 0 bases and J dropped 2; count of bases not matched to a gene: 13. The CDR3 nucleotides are TGCGCCAGCAGCTTGGGGGCTAGCGGCCGAAACCTACAAGAGACCCAGTACTTC. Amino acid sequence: CASSLGASGRNLQETQYF.

The CDR3 sequence: CASSLPVGYEQYF. The CDR3 bases are TGTGCCAGCAGCTTACCCGTCGGCTACGAGCAGTACTTC. The V call is TRBV7-9, the J call TRBJ2-7; D ambiguous. Germline values: CDR1 SEHNR, CDR2 FQNEAQ (reference sequence). V was cut by 2 bases and J by 3 bases, with 8 bases left in between. The CDR3 extends over 13 amino acids.

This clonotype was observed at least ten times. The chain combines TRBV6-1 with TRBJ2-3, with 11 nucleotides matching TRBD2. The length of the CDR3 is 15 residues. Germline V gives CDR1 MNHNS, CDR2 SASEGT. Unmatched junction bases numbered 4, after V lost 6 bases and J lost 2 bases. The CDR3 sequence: CASSLSGGVTDTQYF. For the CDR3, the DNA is TGTGCCAGCAGCCTTAGCGGGGGGGTCACAGATACGCAGTATTTT.

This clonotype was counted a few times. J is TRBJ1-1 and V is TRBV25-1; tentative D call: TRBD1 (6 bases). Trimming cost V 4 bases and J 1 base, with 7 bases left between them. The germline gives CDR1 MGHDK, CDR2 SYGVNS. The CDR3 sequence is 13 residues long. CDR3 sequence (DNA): TGTGCCAGCAGTGGCAGGGGGAACACTGAAGCTTTCTTT. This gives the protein CASSGRGNTEAFF.

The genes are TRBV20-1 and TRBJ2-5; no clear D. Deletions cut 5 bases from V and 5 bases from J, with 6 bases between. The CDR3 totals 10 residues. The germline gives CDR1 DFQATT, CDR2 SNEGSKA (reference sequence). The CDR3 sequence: CSAGWETQYF. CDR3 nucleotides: TGCAGTGCTGGGTGGGAGACCCAGTACTTC.